These 21 T cell receptor beta chains came from one sample sequenced in a study of molecular identifiers for immune sequencing clone quantification. In TCRdb, the PCR reads were re-called with MiXCR into one record per CDR3 protein. The sample includes 80,000 to 95,000 distinct CDR3 sequences, 19% of them seen just once. Sequences were obtained from naive CD8+ T cells from blood, with Jurkat cell RNA spiked in. Subset meaning: FACS-sorted CD8+CD4-CCR7+CD45RA+ naive T cells. These receptors were taken from a human donor in good health. Some libraries in this study had Jurkat cell RNA spiked in.

This clonotype came up many times. The chain joins TRBV20-1 to TRBJ2-7; 12 nucleotides match TRBD2. The V and J ends lost 7 bases and 0 bases, in that order; junction bases with no gene match: 7. Germline values: CDR1 DFQATT, CDR2 SNEGSKA (reference sequence). The CDR3 loop spans 15 amino acids. The CDR3 loop is CSVATSGSTSYEQYF. In DNA, the CDR3 is TGCAGTGTCGCGACTAGCGGGAGCACCTCCTACGAGCAGTACTTC.

The rearrangement joins TRBV5-6 to TRBJ2-7; D is unresolved. Deletions cut 0 bases from V and 3 bases from J, with 7 bases between. Germline lookup yields CDR1 SGHDT and CDR2 YYEEEE. CDR3 size: 13 residues. CDR3 bases: TGTGCCAGCAGCTTGGCCTGGGACTACGAGCAGTACTTC. This sequence encodes CASSLAWDYEQYF.

This clonotype has just a few counts. This sequence joins TRBV11-3 and TRBJ2-5, with D tentatively TRBD1 (6 bases). The CDR3 is made up of 14 amino acids. Looked up from germline, CDR1 is SGHNT and CDR2 is YENEEA. Trimming removed 3 bases at V and 1 base at J, with 9 bases between. The CDR3 sequence: CASSLRGFQETQYF. The CDR3 region has the DNA TGTGCCAGCAGCTTGAGGGGGTTCCAAGAGACCCAGTACTTC.

This clonotype has ten or more counts. This sequence joins TRBV5-6 and TRBJ1-2; possible D gene TRBD1, 6 bases. Trimming left V 4 bases short and J 4 bases short, with 23 bases between. CDR1 is SGHDT, CDR2 YYEEEE, per germline. CDR3 length: 17 residues. DNA for the CDR3: TGTGCCAGCAGCCCGACCCCGTCGGGGGGCGCATCCTATGGCTACACCTTC. Amino acid sequence: CASSPTPSGGASYGYTF.

This clonotype was found many times. The chain couples TRBV13 to TRBJ1-5; no clear D gene. The CDR3 is 14 amino acids. Trimming cost V 2 bases and J 3 bases, with 8 bases left between them. CDR1 and CDR2 from the germline V gene are PRHDT and FYEKMQ (reference sequence). In nucleotides, the CDR3 is TGTGCCAGCAGCTTAAGGGCCGACAATCAGCCCCAGCATTTT. It yields the protein CASSLRADNQPQHF.

This clonotype was picked up many times. This sequence joins TRBV7-9 and TRBJ2-7, with unresolved D. The CDR3 loop spans 13 amino acids. With 3 bases removed from V and 2 bases from J, the gap between germline ends came to 8 bases. Germline V CDR1 and CDR2: SEHNR, FQNEAQ (reference sequence). CDR3 residues: CASSFTSTYEQYF. The CDR3 bases are TGTGCCAGCAGCTTCACATCCACCTACGAGCAGTACTTC.

This clonotype was seen ten or more times. The chain employs TRBV27 and TRBJ2-2; D call uncertain. The CDR3 loop spans 12 amino acids. Trimming took 6 bases from V and 6 from J, leaving 8 bases between them. Germline V lookup: CDR1 MNHEY, CDR2 SMNVEV (reference sequence). The CDR3 DNA is TGTGCCAGCAGGGTAGGAGCCGGGGAGCTGTTTTTT. Amino acid sequence: CASRVGAGELFF.

The sample holds many counts of this clonotype. V and J are TRBV5-6 and TRBJ1-5, with 12 bases fitting TRBD1. Germline CDR1 and CDR2: SGHDT and YYEEEE. The V and J ends lost 4 bases and 2 bases, in that order; junction bases with no gene match: 4. The CDR3 length is 16 residues. The CDR3 loop is CASSDGTGGGNQPQHF. As DNA, the CDR3 is TGTGCCAGCAGCGATGGGACAGGGGGCGGCAATCAGCCCCAGCATTTT.

This clonotype was seen ten or more times. The chain couples TRBV19 to TRBJ2-2; D call uncertain. Trimming took off 3 bases at V and 5 bases at J, with 10 bases between the two ends. This CDR3 is built from 14 residues. In germline, CDR1 is LNHDA, CDR2 SQIVND (reference sequence). The CDR3 DNA is TGTGCCAGTAGTATCGTAGGTGGGACCGGGGAGCTGTTTTTT. It yields the protein CASSIVGGTGELFF.

This clonotype appeared many times. V and J are TRBV28 and TRBJ2-7; 10 bases are shared with TRBD1. Germline CDR1 MDHEN, CDR2 SYDVKM. J lost 5 bases, V lost 6 bases, and 10 bases had no gene match. The CDR3 is 15 amino acids. The CDR3 is CASRPTGTGVHEQYF. Here the CDR3 DNA reads TGTGCCAGCAGACCCACCGGGACAGGGGTCCACGAGCAGTACTTC.

This clonotype came up many times. The chain has TRBV4-3 and TRBJ2-2; weak D call: TRBD1 (6 bases). The V and J ends lost 0 bases and 4 bases respectively, with 9 bases between them. Germline V CDR1 and CDR2: LGHNA, YSLEER. This CDR3 is 15 amino acids long. The CDR3 coding sequence is TGCGCCAGCAGCCAAGAGATGGACAGCACCGGGGAGCTGTTTTTT. It encodes CASSQEMDSTGELFF.

The chain joins TRBV4-3 to TRBJ2-7; either TRBD1 or TRBD2 may supply D (6 bases each). The CDR3 length is 15 residues. Trimming stripped 0 bases from V and 0 bases from J, with 9 bases between. In germline, CDR1 is LGHNA, CDR2 YSLEER. DNA of the CDR3: TGCGCCAGCAGCCAAGATCGGGGGCTCTCCTACGAGCAGTACTTC. Protein sequence: CASSQDRGLSYEQYF.

Concerning this clonotype itself: A single base separates this from a much larger clone, so it may be a read error. The V call is TRBV5-6, the J call TRBJ1-1, with 11 nucleotides matching TRBD1. Germline CDR1 and CDR2: SGHDT and YYEEEE. After removal of 3 bases from V and 3 bases from J, the junction contained 7 bases not matched to a gene. The CDR3 extends over 16 amino acids. The CDR3 DNA sequence: TGTGCCAGCAGCTGGGGGGACAGGGGGTTGGACACTGAAGCTTTCTTT. Translation: CASSWGDRGLDTEAFF.

There are many counts of this clonotype. The J gene is TRBJ2-2, the V gene TRBV7-9, with TRBD1 matching 7 bases. This CDR3 has 17 residues. The germline gives CDR1 SEHNR, CDR2 FQNEAQ (reference sequence). Trimming at V came to 5 bases and at J to 6 bases, leaving 15 bases not matched to a gene. Here the CDR3 reads CASSPNRGTNEAGELFF. CDR3 bases: TGTGCCAGCAGCCCAAACAGGGGTACTAATGAAGCCGGGGAGCTGTTTTTT.

This clonotype appeared many times. J is TRBJ2-3 and V is TRBV27; weak D call: TRBD1 (6 bases). This CDR3 is 17 amino acids long. Trimming cost V 6 bases and J 0 bases, with 19 bases left between them. CDR1 and CDR2 from the germline V gene are MNHEY and SMNVEV (reference sequence). CDR3 DNA sequence: TGTGCCAGCAGGTCCGGTACAGGGCCCGCTAGCACAGATACGCAGTATTTT. Protein sequence: CASRSGTGPASTDTQYF.

The chain combines TRBV27 with TRBJ2-7; TRBD1 is a possible D gene (7 bases). Per germline, CDR1 MNHEY and CDR2 SMNVEV (reference sequence). The CDR3 contains 13 residues. V gave up 6 bases and J gave up 4 bases, with 13 bases separating them. CDR3 in amino acids: CASREAGGYEQYF. In DNA form, the CDR3 reads TGTGCCAGCAGGGAAGCAGGGGGGTACGAGCAGTACTTC.

This clonotype has at least ten counts. The chain couples TRBV13 to TRBJ1-1; D unresolved. This CDR3 is 15 amino acids long. Looked up from germline, CDR1 is PRHDT and CDR2 is FYEKMQ (reference sequence). Trimming removed 0 bases from V and 2 bases from J, with 10 bases in between. The DNA for the CDR3 is TGTGCCAGCAGCTTAGGTTGGGCAGAAAACACTGAAGCTTTCTTT. This encodes CASSLGWAENTEAFF.

This clonotype showed up just once. A much larger clonotype is one base distant, so this may be a read error. The V gene is TRBV4-3, the J gene TRBJ2-7, with D perhaps TRBD1 or TRBD2 (5 bases each). CDR1 and CDR2 (germline): LGHNA, YSLEER. Trimming stripped 0 bases from V and 5 bases from J, with 14 bases between. The CDR3 totals 15 residues. Written as DNA, the CDR3 is TGCGCCAGCAGCCAAGATACGGCAGGGACCCACGAGCAGTACTTC. Residues: CASSQDTAGTHEQYF.

This clonotype was counted many times. CDR3 amino acids: CASSYSLVYNEQFF. CDR3 DNA sequence: TGTGCCAGCAGTTACTCACTAGTCTACAATGAGCAGTTCTTC. The chain recombines TRBV6-2 or TRBV6-3 with TRBJ2-1; D may be TRBD2 (5 bases). V lost 0 bases and J lost 3, with 6 bases in between. Germline assignment: CDR1 MNHEY and CDR2 SVGEGT. The CDR3 is 14 amino acids.

The table lists this clonotype with many counts. V usage is TRBV24-1 and J usage is TRBJ1-4; D is perhaps TRBD1 (6 bases). The germline CDR1 and CDR2 sequences are KGHDR and SFDVKD. The CDR3 sequence is 17 residues long. Trimming cost V 3 bases and J 5 bases, with 18 bases left between them. The CDR3 reads CATSDVPPQGGNEKLFF. In DNA form, the CDR3 reads TGTGCCACCAGTGATGTCCCCCCACAGGGAGGGAATGAAAAACTGTTTTTT.

This clonotype has ten or more counts. J is TRBJ2-1 and V is TRBV12-3 or TRBV12-4, with D possibly matching TRBD2 (5 bases). The CDR3 totals 12 residues. V was shortened by 3 bases and J by 10 bases, with 10 bases between the two germline ends. The CDR3 nucleotides are TGTGCCAGCAGTTTTTCGGGGAACGAGCAGTTCTTC. This encodes CASSFSGNEQFF.